The text below deals with one TCR beta chain. The data were taken from a study of blood T cell repertoires in COVID-19. On the study more broadly: Acute-phase and convalescent COVID-19 samples originated in the United States, Italy and Spain. T cells, B-cell-depleted T cells, or PBMCs supplied cDNA or gDNA.

In the authors' workflow: How many nucleated cells were present was estimated from reference gene primer amplification. Some clones are missing from TCRdb's copy, which holds only in-frame ones; the method was immunoSEQ multiplex PCR. D and trimming come from the DNA, and the V and J calls and clone size come from that table. The sample gives about 60,000 clones, roughly 90% of which show up once; over 3.5% is in the top ten. The germline V gene encodes CDR1 DFQATT and CDR2 SNEGSKA (reference sequence). This CDR3 contains 14 residues. J was trimmed by 4 bases and V by 3 bases; bases with no gene match: 7.

The rearrangement uses TRBV20-1 and TRBJ2-5, with 8 bases identical to TRBD1. The sequenced material came from peripheral blood. This TCR came from a man in his forties or fifties with active COVID-19. The CDR3 DNA is TGCAGTGCTAGTCGAACAACAGGGGGAGAGACCCAGTACTTC. It yields the protein CSASRTTGGETQYF.